These 7 T cell receptor beta chains were sequenced from one sample in a study of shared T cell receptors in the human thymus. The table came from immunoSEQ multiplex PCR; TCRdb's copy has only in-frame clones and leaves some out. This table holds 500,000 to 550,000 clones, around 78% found once. These data were also filed under a second study, of human thymus T cells.

Material: thymocytes. Receptors were obtained from a boy in the first two years of life with a congenital heart defect.

V usage is TRBV10-2 and J usage is TRBJ2-3; 7 bases agree with TRBD2. The V gene end was trimmed by 6 bases and the J gene end by 1 base; junction bases not matched to a gene: 7. The CDR3 is made up of 15 amino acids. Germline loops: CDR1 WSHSY, CDR2 SAAADI. This CDR3 reads CASRLTSVGTDTQYF. In nucleotides, the CDR3 is TGCGCCAGCAGGCTTACTAGCGTCGGCACAGATACGCAGTATTTT.

The CDR3 sequence is CASSTTLGTRYEQYF. The CDR3 DNA reads as TGTGCCAGTAGTACAACACTCGGGACACGCTACGAGCAGTACTTC. V is TRBV19 and J is TRBJ2-7, with D possibly TRBD1 on 6 matching bases. There are 15 residues in the CDR3. V was clipped by 4 bases and J by 3 bases, with 16 bases between them. Germline-derived CDR1 and CDR2 are LNHDA and SQIVND (reference sequence). Based on the CDR3 plus reference TRBV19 and TRBJ2-7, the full variable domain is DGGITQSPKYLFRKEGQNVTLSCEQNLNHDAMYWYRQDPGQGLRLIYYSQIVNDFQKGDIAEGYSVSREKKESFPLTVTSAQKNPTAFYLCASSTTLGTRYEQYFGPGTRLTVT.

The rearrangement links TRBV27 to TRBJ2-1; tentatively, D is TRBD2 (6 bases). The CDR3 consists of 16 residues. Germline assignment: CDR1 MNHEY and CDR2 SMNVEV (reference sequence). Trimming shortened V by 5 bases and J by 8 bases, and 22 bases separated the two germline ends. Written as DNA, the CDR3 is TGTGCCAGCAGTACTCCGAGGACTACTAACCTCGATGAGCAGTTCTTC. This translates into CASSTPRTTNLDEQFF.

This chain joins TRBV4-1 and TRBJ1-4; TRBD1 might be the D (5 bases). CDR1 is MGHRA and CDR2 is YSYEKL in the germline V gene. V was pared by 1 base and J by 5 bases, with 8 bases between. This CDR3 has 14 amino acids. The CDR3 nucleotides are TGCGCCAGCAGCCAAGGGGGCAGAAATGAAAAACTGTTTTTT. Translation: CASSQGGRNEKLFF.

This chain links TRBV6-1 with TRBJ2-1; 10 bases line up with TRBD2. CDR1 MNHNS and CDR2 SASEGT come from the germline V gene. The CDR3 spans 16 residues. The ends lost 4 bases at V and 6 bases at J; junction bases unmatched: 9. CDR3 residues: CASSGGSGRRGNEQFF. Written as DNA, the CDR3 is TGTGCCAGCAGTGGGGGTAGCGGGAGGAGGGGCAATGAGCAGTTCTTC.

This clone has just a few counts. The chain joins TRBV4-3 to TRBJ2-5, with 12 bases aligning to TRBD2. Trimming took 4 bases from V and 2 from J; bases not matched to a gene: 8. The V gene's germline CDR1 is LGHNA and CDR2 YSLEER. This CDR3 has 17 residues. The CDR3 is CASSPAGLAGQQETQYF. The CDR3, as DNA: TGCGCCAGCAGCCCCGCCGGACTAGCGGGGCAACAAGAGACCCAGTACTTC.

V usage is TRBV15 and J usage is TRBJ2-2; TRBD1 matches at 8 bases. This CDR3 has 17 amino acids. Per germline, CDR1 LNHNV and CDR2 YYDKDF (reference sequence). J lost 7 bases, V lost 0 bases, and 10 bases had no gene match. CDR3 bases: TGTGCCACCAGCAGAGATACGGCAGGGGGCAGGGTCGGGGAGCTGTTTTTT. Encoded protein: CATSRDTAGGRVGELFF.